Listed below are T cell receptor beta chains from one sample, sequenced in a study of human T cells and chemical hapten exposure. Each CDR3 protein is one row after TCRdb ran MiXCR on the RACE reads. The repertoire includes some 150,000 distinct CDR3 sequences, 12% of them detected once, and around 1.4% sits in the top ten. The material was whole blood, obtained in connection with sensitization to the hapten diphenylcyclopropenone (DPC). These receptor sequences come from a woman aged 45-60 years with alopecia areata. Some clones in this sample may be carry-over from other donors' samples. Each CDR3 is given without its conserved first and last residue. The order of the fields is V gene, CDR3 protein.

>TRBV20-1
SARPAGGTRSGELF
>TRBV14
ASSQDGRGTGELF
>TRBV18
ASSRGQGAGQPQH
>TRBV20-1
SARHPGQGASYEQY
>TRBV27
ASSLPESYNEQF
>TRBV20-1
SANALPGARGNEQF
>TRBV7-3
ASSLERTSTDTQY
>TRBV5-1
ASSRGQGRNTGELF
>TRBV5-6
ASSSGQGSYGYT
>TRBV15
ATSRPRTSGTTDTQY
>TRBV5-6
ASSLWPPGTEAF
>TRBV29-1
SVGLTGVGANVLT
>TRBV7-8
ASRGRVGTGGTDTQY
>TRBV5-1
ASSLTSTNEKLF
>TRBV5-4
ASSLDRGLSYT
>TRBV10-3
AISPGASTDTQY
>TRBV18
AAGQNYNEQF
>TRBV29-1
SVEVGALPEQF
>TRBV20-1
SASGTVASPQH
>TRBV20-1
SARTTPGNEQF
>TRBV6-6
ASSYPGMADTQY
>TRBV12-3/TRBV12-4
ASTRRVSDLGDNEQF
>TRBV7-3
ASSPRLAGGYNEQF
>TRBV7-9
ASSLDGTWAAEAF
>TRBV18
ASSPPAGLGETQY
>TRBV4-1
ASSQAPQSSYNEQF
>TRBV5-1
ASSLDSGHEQY
>TRBV30
AWSPRIGRTNTGELF
>TRBV11-1
ASSLGRAAYEQY
>TRBV7-3
ASSLGGTSQSGELF
>TRBV25-1
ASSDPGRRYGYT
>TRBV14
ASSLRTGNNSPLH
>TRBV9
ASSRPSGRFSYNEQF
>TRBV20-1
SASPSASGTNTGELF
>TRBV20-1
SPPLGEGAETQY
>TRBV3-1
ASSQDPGPSYEQY
>TRBV18
ASSPTGPRAEKLF
>TRBV20-1
SAPRTSSGLRGTGELF
>TRBV28
ASSTGGLMREQY
>TRBV12-3/TRBV12-4
ASSSGRWAYEQY
>TRBV18
ASSPRKSGSSTGELF
>TRBV7-8
ASSLKQGKGEQY
>TRBV7-2
ASSPNPSAQDTQY
>TRBV20-1
SARDYKRGTYEQY
>TRBV6-5
ASARIYGTEQY
>TRBV27
APRRGHEQY
>TRBV19
ASSRGRGASGANVLT
>TRBV7-8
ASSSWGMLSDTQY
>TRBV7-9
ASSQNGQAWTLYSNQPQH
>TRBV18
ASSQGVTYNEQF